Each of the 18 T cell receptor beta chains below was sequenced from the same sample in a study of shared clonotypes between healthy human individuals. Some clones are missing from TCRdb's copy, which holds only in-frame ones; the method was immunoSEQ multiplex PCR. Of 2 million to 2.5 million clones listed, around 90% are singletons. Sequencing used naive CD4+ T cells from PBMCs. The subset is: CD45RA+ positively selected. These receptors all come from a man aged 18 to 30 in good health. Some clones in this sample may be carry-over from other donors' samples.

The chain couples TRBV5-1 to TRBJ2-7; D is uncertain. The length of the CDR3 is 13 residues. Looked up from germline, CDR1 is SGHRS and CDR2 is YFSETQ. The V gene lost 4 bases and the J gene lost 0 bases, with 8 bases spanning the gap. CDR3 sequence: CASSTQSSYEQYF. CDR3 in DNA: TGCGCCAGCAGCACACAGAGCTCCTACGAGCAGTACTTC.

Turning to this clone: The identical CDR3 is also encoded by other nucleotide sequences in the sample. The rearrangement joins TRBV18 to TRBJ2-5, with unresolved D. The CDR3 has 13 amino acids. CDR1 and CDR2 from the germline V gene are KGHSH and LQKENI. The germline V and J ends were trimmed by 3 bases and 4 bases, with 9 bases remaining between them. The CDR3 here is CASSPGIGETQYF. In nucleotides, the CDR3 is TGTGCCAGCTCACCGGGCATCGGAGAGACCCAGTACTTC. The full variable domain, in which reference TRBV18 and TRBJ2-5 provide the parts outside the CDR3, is NAGVMQNPRHLVRRRGQEARLRCSPMKGHSHVYWYRQLPEEGLKFMVYLQKENIIDESGMPKERFSAEFPKEGPSILRIQQVVRGDSAAYFCASSPGIGETQYFGPGTRLLVL.

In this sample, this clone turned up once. This chain's CDR3 is CASSPQSGLAKNIQYF. The CDR3 DNA follows: TGTGCCAGCAGCCCCCAATCGGGGTTAGCCAAAAACATTCAGTACTTC. J is TRBJ2-4 and V is TRBV7-2, with D possibly TRBD2 on 5 matching bases. CDR3 length: 16 residues. V dropped 5 bases and J dropped 0 bases, with 14 bases sitting between them. The V gene's germline CDR1 is SGHTA and CDR2 FQGNSA. The entire variable domain, with the rest obtained from reference TRBV7-2 and TRBJ2-4, is as follows: GAGVSQSPSNKVTEKGKDVELRCDPISGHTALYWYRQSLGQGLEFLIYFQGNSAPDKSGLPSDRFSAERTGGSVSTLTIQRTQQEDSAVYLCASSPQSGLAKNIQYFGAGTRLSVL.

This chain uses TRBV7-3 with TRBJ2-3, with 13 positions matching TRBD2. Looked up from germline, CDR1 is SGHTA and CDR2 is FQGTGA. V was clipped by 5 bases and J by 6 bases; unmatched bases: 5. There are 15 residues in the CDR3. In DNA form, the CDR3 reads TGTGCCAGCAGCCGAGGACTAGCGGGAGTTGATACGCAGTATTTT. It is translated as CASSRGLAGVDTQYF. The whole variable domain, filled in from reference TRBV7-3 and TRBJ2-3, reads GAGVSQTPSNKVTEKGKYVELRCDPISGHTALYWYRQSLGQGPEFLIYFQGTGAADDSGLPNDRFFAVRPEGSVSTLKIQRTERGDSAVYLCASSRGLAGVDTQYFGPGTRLTVL.

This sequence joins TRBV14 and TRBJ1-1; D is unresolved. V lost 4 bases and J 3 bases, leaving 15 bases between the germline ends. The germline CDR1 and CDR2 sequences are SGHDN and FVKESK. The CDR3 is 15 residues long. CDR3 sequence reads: CASSRLGLRDTEAFF. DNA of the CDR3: TGTGCCAGCAGCCGGCTGGGTTTGAGGGACACTGAAGCTTTCTTT.

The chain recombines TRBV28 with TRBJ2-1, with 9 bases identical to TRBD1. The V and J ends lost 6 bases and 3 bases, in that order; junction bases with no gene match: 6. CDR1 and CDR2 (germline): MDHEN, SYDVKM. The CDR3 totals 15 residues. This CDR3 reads CASSPTGGDYNEQFF. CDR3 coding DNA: TGTGCCAGCAGCCCGACAGGGGGGGACTACAATGAGCAGTTCTTC. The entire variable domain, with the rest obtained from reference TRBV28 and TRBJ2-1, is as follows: DVKVTQSSRYLVKRTGEKVFLECVQDMDHENMFWYRQDPGLGLRLIYFSYDVKMKEKGDIPEGYSVSREKKERFSLILESASTNQTSMYLCASSPTGGDYNEQFFGPGTRLTVL.

The CDR3 DNA sequence: TGTGCCAGCAGCTTGGGACGGATCTCTGGGGCCAACGTCCTGACTTTC. Its protein product is CASSLGRISGANVLTF. This chain uses TRBV7-3 with TRBJ2-6; D is tentatively TRBD1 or TRBD2 (5 bases each). Looked up from germline, CDR1 is SGHTA and CDR2 is FQGTGA. V lost 3 bases, J lost 0 bases, and 9 bases lay in between. CDR3 length equals 16 residues. The full variable domain, completed using reference TRBV7-3 and TRBJ2-6, is GAGVSQTPSNKVTEKGKYVELRCDPISGHTALYWYRQSLGQGPEFLIYFQGTGAADDSGLPNDRFFAVRPEGSVSTLKIQRTERGDSAVYLCASSLGRISGANVLTFGAGSRLTVL.

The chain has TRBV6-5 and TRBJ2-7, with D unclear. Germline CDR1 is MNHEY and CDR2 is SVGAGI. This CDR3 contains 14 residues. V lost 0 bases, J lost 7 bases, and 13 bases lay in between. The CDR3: CASSYSWAVGEQYF. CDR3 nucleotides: TGTGCCAGCAGTTACTCTTGGGCCGTGGGGGAGCAGTACTTC.

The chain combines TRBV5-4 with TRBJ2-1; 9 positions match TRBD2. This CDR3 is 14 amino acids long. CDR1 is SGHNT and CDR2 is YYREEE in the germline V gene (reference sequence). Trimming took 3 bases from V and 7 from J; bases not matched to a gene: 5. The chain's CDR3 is CASSSLAGRNEQFF. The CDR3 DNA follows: TGTGCCAGCAGCTCACTAGCGGGTCGGAATGAGCAGTTCTTC.

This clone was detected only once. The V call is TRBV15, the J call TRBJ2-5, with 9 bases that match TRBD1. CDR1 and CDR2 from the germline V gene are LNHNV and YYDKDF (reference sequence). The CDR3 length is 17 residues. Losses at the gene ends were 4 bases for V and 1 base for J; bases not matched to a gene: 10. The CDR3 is CATSTGTGIYRQETQYF. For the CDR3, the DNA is TGTGCCACCAGCACCGGGACAGGGATATATCGCCAAGAGACCCAGTACTTC.

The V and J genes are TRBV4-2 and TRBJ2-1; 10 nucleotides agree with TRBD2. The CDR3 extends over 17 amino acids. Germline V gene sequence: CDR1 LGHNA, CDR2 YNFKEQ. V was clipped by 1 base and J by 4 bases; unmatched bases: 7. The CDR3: CASSQGTRTSGYNEQFF. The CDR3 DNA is TGTGCCAGCAGCCAAGGCACCAGGACTAGCGGATACAATGAGCAGTTCTTC.

The CDR3, as DNA: TGTGCCAGCAGTTACAACCAAGATCAGCCCCAGCATTTT. This codes for CASSYNQDQPQHF. The chain has TRBV6-6 and TRBJ1-5; D is uncertain. Germline V CDR1 and CDR2: MNHNY, SVGAGI (reference sequence). The CDR3 sequence is 13 residues long. The ends were cut back, 2 bases at V and 5 bases at J, with 7 bases in the middle.

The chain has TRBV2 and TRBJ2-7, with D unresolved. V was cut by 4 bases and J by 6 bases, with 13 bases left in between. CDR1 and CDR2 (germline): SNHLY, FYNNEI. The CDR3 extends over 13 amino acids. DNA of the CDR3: TGTGCCAGCAGTGTAGGGCCGGCCATCGAGCAGTACTTC. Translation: CASSVGPAIEQYF.

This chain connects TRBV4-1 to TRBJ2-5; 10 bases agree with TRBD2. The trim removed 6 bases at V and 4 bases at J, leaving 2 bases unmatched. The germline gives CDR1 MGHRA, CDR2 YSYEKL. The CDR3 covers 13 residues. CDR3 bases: TGCGCCAGCAGGAGACTAGCGGGAGAGACCCAGTACTTC. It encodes CASRRLAGETQYF.

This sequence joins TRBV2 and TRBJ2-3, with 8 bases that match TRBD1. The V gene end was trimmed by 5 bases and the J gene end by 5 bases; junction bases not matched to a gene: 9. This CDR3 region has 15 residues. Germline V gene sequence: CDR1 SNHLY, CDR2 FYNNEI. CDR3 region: CASSPQGQGRDTQYF. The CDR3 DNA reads TGTGCCAGCAGTCCCCAAGGACAGGGTAGAGATACGCAGTATTTT.

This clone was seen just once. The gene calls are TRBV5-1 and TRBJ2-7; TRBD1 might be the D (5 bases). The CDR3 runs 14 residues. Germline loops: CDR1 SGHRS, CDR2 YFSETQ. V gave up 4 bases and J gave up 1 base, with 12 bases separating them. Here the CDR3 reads CASSAADRSYEQYF. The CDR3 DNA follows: TGCGCCAGCAGCGCAGCTGACAGATCCTACGAGCAGTACTTC.

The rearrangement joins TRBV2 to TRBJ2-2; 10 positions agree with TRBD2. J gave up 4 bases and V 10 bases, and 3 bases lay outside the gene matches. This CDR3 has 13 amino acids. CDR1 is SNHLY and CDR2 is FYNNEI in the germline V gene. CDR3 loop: CAMGTSATGELFF. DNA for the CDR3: TGTGCCATGGGGACTAGCGCCACCGGGGAGCTGTTTTTT.

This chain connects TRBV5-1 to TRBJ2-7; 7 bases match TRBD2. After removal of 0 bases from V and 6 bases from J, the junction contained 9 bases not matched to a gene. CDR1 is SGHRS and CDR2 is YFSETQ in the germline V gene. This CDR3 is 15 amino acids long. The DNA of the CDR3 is TGCGCCAGCAGCTTGGTCATAGGCGGGAGCGGCGAGCAGTACTTC. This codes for CASSLVIGGSGEQYF.